This is a list of T cell receptor beta chains from one sample in a study of shared clonotypes between healthy human individuals. TCRdb's table, derived via immunoSEQ multiplex PCR, lists solely in-frame clones and lacks some. The table lists a few million clones, about 92% of them singletons, with about 0.39% in the top ten. The material sequenced was naive CD4+ T cells from PBMCs. All receptors derive from a man younger than 35 in good health. Some clones in this sample may be carry-over from other donors' samples. Both conserved end residues are part of each CDR3. A D gene is named only where the DNA matches it firmly. Size is omitted from some rows. Given values are once, few, many or a class for expanded clones.

.	few	TRBJ1-1	TRBV11-2	TGTGCCAGCAGCGAGAGAACAGGGACTGGCACTGAAGCTTTCTTT	CASSERTGTGTEAFF
.	.	TRBJ1-2	TRBV2	TGTGCCGGGAGGACAGTAAACTATGGCTACACCTTC	CAGRTVNYGYTF
TRBD2	once	TRBJ2-1	TRBV10-3	TGTGCCATCAGTGTGGGGAGGGAGCGGGAGGCCACCTACAATGAGCAGTTCTTC	CAISVGREREATYNEQFF
TRBD1	.	TRBJ2-5	TRBV4-1	TGCGCCAGCAGCCAAGATGACAGGGATAGAGAGACCCAGTACTTC	CASSQDDRDRETQYF
.	.	TRBJ2-5	TRBV5-1	TGCGCCAGCAGCTCCAGGAACCAACAAGAGACCCAGTACTTC	CASSSRNQQETQYF
.	.	TRBJ1-5	TRBV6-1	TGTGCCACGGAGCGACAGGTCAATCAGCCCCAGCATTTT	CATERQVNQPQHF
.	once	TRBJ1-1	TRBV5-1	TGCGCCAGCAGCTTGGTTGGCCTAGCCACTGAAGCTTTCTTT	CASSLVGLATEAFF
.	.	TRBJ1-2	TRBV27	TGTGCCAGCAGTTCATATAACGCCGGGGCCGGCGCTGGCTACACCTTC	CASSSYNAGAGAGYTF
.	.	TRBJ1-5	TRBV19	TGTGCCAGTAGGAACTGGGACGTGAAAAATCAGCCCCAGCATTTT	CASRNWDVKNQPQHF
.	.	TRBJ1-2	TRBV5-1	TGCGCCAGCAGCTTGGGGGAAGGCGTTTATGGCTACACCTTC	CASSLGEGVYGYTF
.	.	TRBJ2-5	TRBV2	TGTGCCAGCAGTGGGACAAAAGAGACCCAGTACTTC	CASSGTKETQYF
TRBD1	.	TRBJ2-2	TRBV5-1	TGCGCCAGCAGGACAGGGGCTGGCACCGGGGAGCTGTTTTTT	CASRTGAGTGELFF
.	once	TRBJ2-2	TRBV7-9	TGTGCCAGCACCGCAAGGGATACCGGGGAGCTGTTTTTT	CASTARDTGELFF
.	.	TRBJ2-7	TRBV7-9	TGTGCCAGCAGCCCGACGGGGATAGGGGAGCAGTACTTC	CASSPTGIGEQYF
.	few	TRBJ1-5	TRBV2	TGTGCCAGCAGCAGGCAGGGGAGCAATCAGCCCCAGCATTTT	CASSRQGSNQPQHF
.	.	TRBJ2-2	TRBV5-1	TGCGCCAGCAGCTTGGGGTCGAGCAACACCGGGGAGCTGTTTTTT	CASSLGSSNTGELFF
TRBD2	once	TRBJ2-5	TRBV27	TGTGCCAGCACGAGGATGGCGGGAGGGCCTGGGGAGACCCAGTACTTC	CASTRMAGGPGETQYF
.	.	TRBJ2-7	TRBV29-1	TGCAGCGTTGAATGGGAGGCGACCTACGAGCAGTACTTC	CSVEWEATYEQYF
TRBD2	.	TRBJ2-7	TRBV19	TGTGCCAGTAGTATAGGAGATAGCGGGAGGGCCATTTACGAGCAGTACTTC	CASSIGDSGRAIYEQYF
TRBD1	.	TRBJ2-5	TRBV5-1	TGCGCCAGCAGGAAGGGACAGGCTATGGAGACCCAGTACTTC	CASRKGQAMETQYF
TRBD1	.	TRBJ1-4	TRBV28	TGTGCCAGCAGTTTATCTCGGGGGACAGGGTTTGAAAAACTGTTTTTT	CASSLSRGTGFEKLFF
.	.	TRBJ2-7	TRBV2	TGTGCCAGCAGTGTTCATGGAGGCAGCTCCTACGAGCAGTACTTC	CASSVHGGSSYEQYF
.	once	TRBJ2-5	TRBV28	TGTGCCAGCAGTCCCCTGGGGGCCGGGGGCCAAGAGACCCAGTACTTC	CASSPLGAGGQETQYF
.	once	TRBJ1-5	TRBV15	TGTGCCACCAGCAGGGGCAGCGCCATAGCGGCTAGCAATCAGCCCCAGCATTTT	CATSRGSAIAASNQPQHF
.	.	TRBJ1-1	TRBV19	TGTGCCAGTTACAATTCAGGGAGGGTTTGGGAGAACACTGAAGCTTTCTTT	CASYNSGRVWENTEAFF
TRBD2	.	TRBJ2-7	TRBV9	TGTGCCAGCAGCGCCGGCCCAGCGGGAGGTTTTGGCGAGCAGTACTTC	CASSAGPAGGFGEQYF
.	.	TRBJ2-1	TRBV12-5	TGTGCTAGTGGTGACGGACACGGCCAGGGGCAGTTCTTC	CASGDGHGQGQFF
.	.	TRBJ2-5	TRBV20-1	TGCAGAGCGCGGGAGACCCAGTACTTC	CRARETQYF
TRBD2	.	TRBJ2-2	TRBV4-2	TGTGCCAGCAGCCAACTCCCGGGACTAGCGGGGAACACCGGGGAGCTGTTTTTT	CASSQLPGLAGNTGELFF
.	once	TRBJ1-2	TRBV9	TGTGCCAGCAGCGCGACAGGTGGGGACTATGGCTACACCTTC	CASSATGGDYGYTF
TRBD1	.	TRBJ1-4	TRBV19	TGTGCCAGTAGTAATAGGGGACAGGTACTCCATGAAAAACTGTTTTTT	CASSNRGQVLHEKLFF
.	.	TRBJ2-6	TRBV28	TGTGCCAGCACAAACTCTGGGGCCAACGTCCTGACTTTC	CASTNSGANVLTF
.	.	TRBJ2-7	TRBV27	TGTGCCAGCAGTGTGGGGCGGTTTGGATACGAGCAGTACTTC	CASSVGRFGYEQYF
TRBD2	once	TRBJ2-1	TRBV18	TGTGCCAGCTCTCCCCCTAGCGGGTTCGACGGTGAGCAGTTCTTC	CASSPPSGFDGEQFF
.	.	TRBJ2-7	TRBV4-1	TGCGCCAGCAGCCAAGACCCGGCCCCCTACGAGCAGTACTTC	CASSQDPAPYEQYF
.	.	TRBJ1-2	TRBV6-1	TGTGCCAGCAGTGAAGGCTCCGCGGGAGGGGGCTACACCTTC	CASSEGSAGGGYTF